Listed below are T cell receptor beta chains from one sample, sequenced in a study of blood T cell repertoires in COVID-19. Only in-frame clones appear in the TCRdb table, and some are missing; sequencing was by immunoSEQ multiplex PCR. The profile shows some 300,000 clones, more than 85% of them singletons. Sequencing input: peripheral blood. These receptors were collected from a man between 65 and 85 years old with acute or convalescent COVID-19. Both conserved end residues are part of each CDR3. Fields, in order: CDR3 length, V gene, J gene, clone size, D gene, CDR3 DNA, CDR3 protein. D genes are given only for firm matches. A clone size is listed for some rows: how often the clone was seen (once, few, many), or a class if it is expanded.

len: 15; v_gene: TRBV7-2; j_gene: TRBJ2-7; abundance: NA; d_gene: TRBD1; CDR3nt: TGTGCCAGCAGCTTAGGGTTGGGACAGGTCTACGAGCAGTACTTC; CDR3aa: CASSLGLGQVYEQYF
len: 16; v_gene: TRBV7-2; j_gene: TRBJ2-2; abundance: NA; d_gene: NA; CDR3nt: TGTGCCAGCAGCTTGACGACTCTCTCGAACACCGGGGAGCTGTTTTTT; CDR3aa: CASSLTTLSNTGELFF
len: 15; v_gene: TRBV28; j_gene: TRBJ2-7; abundance: NA; d_gene: TRBD1; CDR3nt: TGTGCCAGCAGTCCCCCGGGACAGGGATCCTACGAGCAGTACTTC; CDR3aa: CASSPPGQGSYEQYF
len: 15; v_gene: TRBV5-4; j_gene: TRBJ2-3; abundance: NA; d_gene: NA; CDR3nt: TGTGCCAGCGGCGTAGAGGTGAGCGTCACAGATACGCAGTATTTT; CDR3aa: CASGVEVSVTDTQYF
len: 16; v_gene: TRBV9; j_gene: TRBJ2-2; abundance: NA; d_gene: NA; CDR3nt: TGTGCCAGCAGCGTAGCGCCAGGGGGGTACACCGGGGAGCTGTTTTTT; CDR3aa: CASSVAPGGYTGELFF
len: 13; v_gene: TRBV7-8; j_gene: TRBJ1-5; abundance: NA; d_gene: NA; CDR3nt: TGTGCCAGCACCCTTTCTCGTAATCAGCCCCAGCATTTT; CDR3aa: CASTLSRNQPQHF
len: 15; v_gene: TRBV19; j_gene: TRBJ2-2; abundance: NA; d_gene: NA; CDR3nt: TGTGCCAGTACCCCCATCGGGGGAGGTGGCGGGGAGCTGTTTTTT; CDR3aa: CASTPIGGGGGELFF
len: 15; v_gene: TRBV6-1; j_gene: TRBJ2-1; abundance: NA; d_gene: TRBD1; CDR3nt: TGTGCCAGCAGTGAAGACAGGGGATCCTACAATGAGCAGTTCTTC; CDR3aa: CASSEDRGSYNEQFF
len: 15; v_gene: TRBV7-2; j_gene: TRBJ2-7; abundance: NA; d_gene: TRBD1; CDR3nt: TGTGCCAGCAGCTTAGCGAACAGGGGTATCTACGAGCAGTACTTC; CDR3aa: CASSLANRGIYEQYF
len: 13; v_gene: TRBV30; j_gene: TRBJ1-6; abundance: NA; d_gene: NA; CDR3nt: TGTGCCTGGAGTACAGTAGATAATTCACCCCTCCACTTT; CDR3aa: CAWSTVDNSPLHF
len: 13; v_gene: TRBV5-1; j_gene: TRBJ2-1; abundance: once; d_gene: NA; CDR3nt: TGCGCCAGCAGCTTTGACTACTACAATGAGCAGTTCTTC; CDR3aa: CASSFDYYNEQFF
len: 15; v_gene: TRBV28; j_gene: TRBJ2-2; abundance: once; d_gene: TRBD1; CDR3nt: TGTGCCAGCAGTATGCCGGGACAGGGGACCGGGGAGCTGTTTTTT; CDR3aa: CASSMPGQGTGELFF
len: 13; v_gene: TRBV10-3; j_gene: TRBJ1-2; abundance: NA; d_gene: TRBD1; CDR3nt: TGTGCCATCTATGGACAGGGCGGGGATGGCTACACCTTC; CDR3aa: CAIYGQGGDGYTF
len: 18; v_gene: TRBV7-4; j_gene: TRBJ1-4; abundance: NA; d_gene: TRBD1; CDR3nt: TGTGCCAGCAGCAGGAGGGACAGGGGCCTTGCAACTAATGAAAAACTGTTTTTT; CDR3aa: CASSRRDRGLATNEKLFF
len: 14; v_gene: TRBV5-1; j_gene: TRBJ2-2; abundance: NA; d_gene: NA; CDR3nt: TGCGCCAGCAGCTTGGCAGGGGTGACCGGGGAGCTGTTTTTT; CDR3aa: CASSLAGVTGELFF
len: 16; v_gene: TRBV18; j_gene: TRBJ2-5; abundance: NA; d_gene: NA; CDR3nt: TGTGCCAGCTCAAGAAGTATCAGCGGTGGGGGGGAGACCCAGTACTTC; CDR3aa: CASSRSISGGGETQYF
len: 16; v_gene: TRBV6-5; j_gene: TRBJ1-1; abundance: NA; d_gene: TRBD1; CDR3nt: TGTGCCAGCAGTTACTCTTGGACAGGGAAAGGCACTGAAGCTTTCTTT; CDR3aa: CASSYSWTGKGTEAFF
len: 14; v_gene: TRBV29-1; j_gene: TRBJ2-7; abundance: NA; d_gene: NA; CDR3nt: TGCAGCGTATCAAGGGGGTTTGGATCCTACGAGCAGTACTTC; CDR3aa: CSVSRGFGSYEQYF
len: 17; v_gene: TRBV28; j_gene: TRBJ2-1; abundance: NA; d_gene: TRBD2; CDR3nt: TGTGCCACCCAAGAAAGCGGGAGGGCTCAACGGAACAATGAGCAGTTCTTC; CDR3aa: CATQESGRAQRNNEQFF
len: 15; v_gene: TRBV2; j_gene: TRBJ2-2; abundance: NA; d_gene: TRBD2; CDR3nt: TGTGCCAGCAGTGATAAACTAGCGGGGACCGGGGAGCTGTTTTTT; CDR3aa: CASSDKLAGTGELFF
len: 15; v_gene: TRBV28; j_gene: TRBJ1-4; abundance: NA; d_gene: TRBD1; CDR3nt: TGTGCCAGCAGTCCCTCAACAGGGGTACGAGAAAAACTGTTTTTT; CDR3aa: CASSPSTGVREKLFF
len: 16; v_gene: TRBV6-5; j_gene: TRBJ2-7; abundance: NA; d_gene: TRBD1; CDR3nt: TGTGCCAGCAGTTACTCGAGGACAGGGGGTGGATACGAGCAGTACTTC; CDR3aa: CASSYSRTGGGYEQYF
len: 15; v_gene: TRBV19; j_gene: TRBJ2-3; abundance: NA; d_gene: TRBD2; CDR3nt: TGTGCCAGTAGTAGAGCGGGAGTTGGCACAGATACGCAGTATTTT; CDR3aa: CASSRAGVGTDTQYF
len: 13; v_gene: TRBV29-1; j_gene: TRBJ1-2; abundance: NA; d_gene: TRBD1; CDR3nt: TGCAGCGTTAGTCAGGACAGGAACTATGGCTACACCTTC; CDR3aa: CSVSQDRNYGYTF
len: 15; v_gene: TRBV24-1; j_gene: TRBJ2-3; abundance: NA; d_gene: NA; CDR3nt: TGTGCCACCAGTGAAACCTACCGGGGGACAGATACGCAGTATTTT; CDR3aa: CATSETYRGTDTQYF
len: 13; v_gene: TRBV5-5; j_gene: TRBJ1-2; abundance: NA; d_gene: NA; CDR3nt: TGTGCCAGCAGCTTGGACTGGAACTATGGCTACACCTTC; CDR3aa: CASSLDWNYGYTF
len: 12; v_gene: TRBV27; j_gene: TRBJ2-5; abundance: NA; d_gene: TRBD1; CDR3nt: TGTGCCAGCAGAGACAGGGCGGAGACCCAGTACTTC; CDR3aa: CASRDRAETQYF
len: 12; v_gene: TRBV7-2; j_gene: TRBJ1-2; abundance: NA; d_gene: NA; CDR3nt: TGTGCCAGCAGCGTCGGGGACTATGGCTACACCTTC; CDR3aa: CASSVGDYGYTF
len: 15; v_gene: TRBV6-5; j_gene: TRBJ1-1; abundance: NA; d_gene: TRBD1; CDR3nt: TGTGCCAGCAGTCCGACAGGGGGGGGTTACACTGAAGCTTTCTTT; CDR3aa: CASSPTGGGYTEAFF
len: 15; v_gene: TRBV19; j_gene: TRBJ2-2; abundance: NA; d_gene: NA; CDR3nt: TGTGCCAGTAGTACCGCGCGCCCGAACACCGGGGAGCTGTTTTTT; CDR3aa: CASSTARPNTGELFF
len: 13; v_gene: TRBV5-4; j_gene: TRBJ2-3; abundance: NA; d_gene: NA; CDR3nt: TGTGCCAGCAGCTCGGGGGTAACAGATACGCAGTATTTT; CDR3aa: CASSSGVTDTQYF
len: 11; v_gene: TRBV28; j_gene: TRBJ2-7; abundance: NA; d_gene: NA; CDR3nt: TGTGCCGCGGGGAGCACCTACGAGCAGTACTTC; CDR3aa: CAAGSTYEQYF
len: 17; v_gene: TRBV18; j_gene: TRBJ2-6; abundance: NA; d_gene: NA; CDR3nt: TGTGCCAGCTCACCTTCCCAGGGGTCAGCTGGGGCCAACGTCCTGACTTTC; CDR3aa: CASSPSQGSAGANVLTF
len: 16; v_gene: TRBV30; j_gene: TRBJ2-3; abundance: once; d_gene: TRBD2; CDR3nt: TGTGCCTGGAGTGTAAGCGCGGGGGAAAGCACAGATACGCAGTATTTT; CDR3aa: CAWSVSAGESTDTQYF
len: 14; v_gene: TRBV11-2; j_gene: TRBJ2-1; abundance: NA; d_gene: NA; CDR3nt: TGTGCCAGCAGCCCGCGGACTTCCTTGAATGAGCAGTTCTTC; CDR3aa: CASSPRTSLNEQFF
len: 14; v_gene: TRBV5-1; j_gene: TRBJ2-3; abundance: NA; d_gene: TRBD2; CDR3nt: TGCGCCAGCAGCTCGGGGGGAGGGGCAGATACGCAGTATTTT; CDR3aa: CASSSGGGADTQYF
len: 13; v_gene: TRBV7-2; j_gene: TRBJ2-3; abundance: NA; d_gene: NA; CDR3nt: TGTGCCAGCAGCTTAATTCCGACAGATACGCAGTATTTT; CDR3aa: CASSLIPTDTQYF
len: 13; v_gene: TRBV20-1; j_gene: TRBJ2-5; abundance: NA; d_gene: NA; CDR3nt: TGCAGTGCTAGTTTCCGCGGGTGGGAGACCCAGTACTTC; CDR3aa: CSASFRGWETQYF
len: 14; v_gene: TRBV6-5; j_gene: TRBJ1-2; abundance: NA; d_gene: TRBD1; CDR3nt: TGTGCCAGCAGTCCTGGACAGGCGAACTATGGCTACACCTTC; CDR3aa: CASSPGQANYGYTF
len: 13; v_gene: TRBV21-1; j_gene: TRBJ2-1; abundance: NA; d_gene: NA; CDR3nt: TGTGCCAGCGGCCACCGGGGTTACAATGAGCAGTTCTTC; CDR3aa: CASGHRGYNEQFF
len: 14; v_gene: TRBV6-5; j_gene: TRBJ1-3; abundance: NA; d_gene: NA; CDR3nt: TGTGCCAGCATTTCCCCCGGTGAGGGAAACACCATATATTTT; CDR3aa: CASISPGEGNTIYF
len: 16; v_gene: TRBV6-5; j_gene: TRBJ2-1; abundance: NA; d_gene: TRBD2; CDR3nt: TGTGCCAGCAGTTACGCACTGGGGGGGAAATACAATGAGCAGTTCTTC; CDR3aa: CASSYALGGKYNEQFF